Described below is a single T cell receptor beta chain sequence and its context. Antigen: not known. CD4+ T cell IFNgamma after overnight CMV lysate exposure gave donor CMV status. The data stem from a study of naive and memory T cell subsets. Overall study findings and caveats: Findings for naive and memory subsets could not be checked against ground truth. From naive to CM, EM and EMRA, diversity decreased and Gini increased.

Trimming pared 3 bases from V and 1 base from J, leaving 12 bases between. This CDR3 has 15 residues. From germline, CDR1 is ENHRY and CDR2 SYGVKD. The beta constant-region primer was an equimolar mix of two oligonucleotides covering TRBC1 and TRBC2. Ligation attached a single-stranded oligonucleotide with a 12-nucleotide UMI and the SP2 primer to the cDNA 3' end. From the UMI-ligation and nested PCR reads, TCRdb called clonotypes with MiXCR, one entry per CDR3 protein. The sample lists over 75,000 distinct CDR3 sequences, around 13% occurring once. The specimen was central memory CD4+ T cells from blood. The genes are TRBV10-3 and TRBJ2-5; D perhaps matches TRBD2 (7 bases). This receptor was obtained from a human donor in good health. CDR3 nucleotide sequence: TGTGCCATCAGTGATTGGGGGGGGCGCCAAGAGACCCAGTACTTC. Its protein product is CAISDWGGRQETQYF.